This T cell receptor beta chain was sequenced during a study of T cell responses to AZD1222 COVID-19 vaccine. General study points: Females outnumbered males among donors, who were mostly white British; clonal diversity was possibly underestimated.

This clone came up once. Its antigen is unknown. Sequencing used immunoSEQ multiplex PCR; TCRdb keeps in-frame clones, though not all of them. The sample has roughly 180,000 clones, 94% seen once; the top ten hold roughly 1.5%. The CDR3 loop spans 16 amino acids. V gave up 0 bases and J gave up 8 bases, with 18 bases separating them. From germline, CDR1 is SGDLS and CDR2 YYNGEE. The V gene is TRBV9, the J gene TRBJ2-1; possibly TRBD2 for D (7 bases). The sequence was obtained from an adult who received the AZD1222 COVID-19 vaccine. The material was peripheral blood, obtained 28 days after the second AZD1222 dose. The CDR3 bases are TGTGCCAGCAGCGTAGGTTTGAGGGGGGGCCAGTATGAGCAGTTCTTC. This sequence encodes CASSVGLRGGQYEQFF.